One sample yielded the 21 T cell receptor beta chains listed below, sequenced in a study of cytomegalovirus exposure and HLA in healthy donors. This PCR relied on a set of 60 Vbeta primers and 13 Jbeta primers. Clones were read by immunoSEQ multiplex PCR, and TCRdb kept only the in-frame ones, dropping some. The profile covers 130,000 or so clones, with roughly 77% appearing a single time and about 2% taken by the ten largest. The specimen sequenced was PBMCs. The receptor source for this set is a man in his late teens or twenties in good health and CMV-seronegative.

The J gene is TRBJ2-3, the V gene TRBV5-6; 9 bases match TRBD1. This CDR3 has 15 amino acids. The V and J ends lost 2 bases and 4 bases, in that order; junction bases with no gene match: 5. Germline V gene data show CDR1 as SGHDT and CDR2 as YYEEEE. CDR3: CASSFRDRAADTQYF. In nucleotides, the CDR3 is TGTGCCAGCAGCTTTCGGGACAGGGCCGCAGATACGCAGTATTTT.

The rearrangement links TRBV29-1 to TRBJ2-2; TRBD2 agrees at 12 bases. The germline CDR1 and CDR2 sequences are SQVTM and ANQGSEA. The CDR3 consists of 14 residues. Trimming took 6 bases from V and 1 from J; bases not matched to a gene: 0. The CDR3 here is CSVLAGGNTGELFF. In DNA form, the CDR3 reads TGCAGCGTACTAGCGGGGGGGAACACCGGGGAGCTGTTTTTT.

The chain is built from TRBV7-6 and TRBJ2-2; D might be TRBD1 (6 bases). The ends were cut back, 5 bases at V and 2 bases at J, with 12 bases in the middle. CDR3 length equals 15 residues. The germline gives CDR1 SGHVS, CDR2 FNYEAQ. The CDR3 region has the DNA TGTGCCAGCAGCCTACAGGGTCCTAACACCGGGGAGCTGTTTTTT. Translation: CASSLQGPNTGELFF.

The J gene is TRBJ2-5, the V gene TRBV4-1, with 10 bases identical to TRBD1. V dropped 4 bases and J dropped 4; count of bases not matched to a gene: 9. The germline V gene encodes CDR1 MGHRA and CDR2 YSYEKL. CDR3 length: 16 residues. CDR3 loop: CASSPRTGGGGETQYF. In nucleotides, the CDR3 is TGCGCCAGCAGCCCCCGGACAGGGGGGGGAGGAGAGACCCAGTACTTC.

The chain links TRBV9 to TRBJ2-1; 10 nucleotides align to TRBD2. Germline V gene lookup returns CDR1 SGDLS and CDR2 YYNGEE. J was trimmed by 2 bases and V by 0 bases; bases with no gene match: 2. The CDR3 contains 16 residues. CDR3 sequence (DNA): TGTGCCAGCAGCGTAGCCCTAGCGGGGGCCTACAATGAGCAGTTCTTC. Its protein product is CASSVALAGAYNEQFF.

This rearrangement joins TRBV7-8 to TRBJ1-1; 11 positions match TRBD1. Losses at the gene ends were 3 bases for V and 5 bases for J; bases not matched to a gene: 2. The CDR3 spans 14 residues. Germline assignment: CDR1 SGHVS and CDR2 FQNEAQ. The CDR3 nucleotides read TGTGCCAGCAGCTTTGGGACAGGGGGTACTGAAGCTTTCTTT. Protein product: CASSFGTGGTEAFF.

The rearrangement uses TRBV5-8 and TRBJ2-1; 7 positions agree with TRBD1. The CDR3 is 15 amino acids. CDR1 is SGHTS, CDR2 YDEGEE, per germline. V was clipped by 4 bases and J by 0 bases; unmatched bases: 4. CDR3: CASSRGQSSYNEQFF. Here the CDR3 DNA reads TGTGCCAGCAGCAGGGGACAGAGCTCCTACAATGAGCAGTTCTTC. The full variable domain, in which reference TRBV5-8 and TRBJ2-1 provide the parts outside the CDR3, is EAGVTQSPTHLIKTRGQQATLRCSPISGHTSVYWYQQALGLGLQFLLWYDEGEERNRGNFPPRFSGRQFPNYSSELNVNALELEDSALYLCASSRGQSSYNEQFFGPGTRLTVL.

This clone was seen more than once but under ten times. The CDR3 region is CASSLTTGGRDTQYF. CDR3 sequence (DNA): TGTGCCAGCAGTTTAACAACGGGGGGGCGGGATACGCAGTATTTT. The genes are TRBV28 and TRBJ2-3, with 8 bases matching TRBD2. The germline CDR1 and CDR2 sequences are MDHEN and SYDVKM. CDR3 length: 15 residues. The V and J ends lost 2 bases and 6 bases, in that order; junction bases with no gene match: 7.

A few counts support this clone. This sequence joins TRBV2 and TRBJ2-1, with D unresolved. Trimming pared 5 bases from V and 3 bases from J, leaving 11 bases between. Germline V CDR1 and CDR2: SNHLY, FYNNEI. The CDR3 is made up of 14 amino acids. CDR3 amino acids: CASSPEANYNEQFF. In DNA form, the CDR3 reads TGTGCCAGCAGTCCTGAGGCCAACTACAATGAGCAGTTCTTC.

The CDR3 DNA follows: TGTGCCACCCGGGACAGGGGATACGAGCAGTACTTC. This gives the protein CATRDRGYEQYF. The V call is TRBV10-3, the J call TRBJ2-7, with 10 bases that match TRBD1. Per germline, CDR1 ENHRY and CDR2 SYGVKD. V was pared by 10 bases and J by 4 bases, with 4 bases of the junction left unmatched. The CDR3 is 12 residues long.

The chain is built from TRBV19 and TRBJ1-1, with 8 positions matching TRBD1. Per the germline V gene, CDR1 is LNHDA and CDR2 is SQIVND (reference sequence). This CDR3 has 16 amino acids. J lost 0 bases, V lost 4 bases, and 7 bases had no gene match. The CDR3 spells CASSTQQGAMNTEAFF. CDR3 nucleotides: TGTGCCAGTAGTACGCAGCAGGGGGCGATGAACACTGAAGCTTTCTTT.

The V gene is TRBV9, the J gene TRBJ1-2; 7 positions match TRBD1. The CDR3 covers 13 residues. Germline values: CDR1 SGDLS, CDR2 YYNGEE. V was pared by 3 bases and J by 8 bases, with 7 bases of the junction left unmatched. The CDR3 is CASSGQGAFGYTF. The CDR3 DNA reads as TGTGCCAGCAGCGGACAGGGAGCATTCGGCTACACCTTC.

The DNA of the CDR3 is TGTGCCACGGAGGGAGGTGGCTACACCTTC. Its protein is CATEGGGYTF. The chain employs TRBV19 and TRBJ1-2; no clear D gene. Per germline, CDR1 LNHDA and CDR2 SQIVND (reference sequence). Trimming left V 10 bases short and J 7 bases short, with 10 bases between. This CDR3 spans 10 amino acids. The whole variable domain, remainder taken from reference TRBV19 and TRBJ1-2, is DGGITQSPKYLFRKEGQNVTLSCEQNLNHDAMYWYRQDPGQGLRLIYYSQIVNDFQKGDIAEGYSVSREKKESFPLTVTSAQKNPTAFYLCATEGGGYTFGSGTRLTVV.

The chain couples TRBV19 to TRBJ2-5; 8 nucleotides align to TRBD1. The J segment lost 4 bases and the V segment lost 2 bases, leaving 9 bases of the junction unmatched. The CDR3 covers 16 residues. Germline V gives CDR1 LNHDA, CDR2 SQIVND (reference sequence). Here the CDR3 DNA reads TGTGCCAGTAGTATACTAGGCAGGGGGCCGGGAGAGACCCAGTACTTC. Protein product: CASSILGRGPGETQYF.

The V call is TRBV5-1, the J call TRBJ2-5; 12 bases fit TRBD1. V was pared by 4 bases and J by 3 bases, with 4 bases of the junction left unmatched. The V gene's germline CDR1 is SGHRS and CDR2 YFSETQ. CDR3 length: 15 residues. The CDR3 is CASSRGTGGKETQYF. The CDR3 DNA follows: TGCGCCAGCAGCCGAGGGACAGGGGGCAAAGAGACCCAGTACTTC.

This chain joins TRBV5-1 and TRBJ1-4; 7 bases are a match to TRBD1. The V segment lost 4 bases and the J segment 4 bases; nucleotides outside the gene matches: 7. CDR3 length equals 15 residues. Germline lookup yields CDR1 SGHRS and CDR2 YFSETQ. For the CDR3, the DNA is TGCGCCAGCAGCCCCGGGACAGCCTATAATGAAAAACTGTTTTTT. It is translated as CASSPGTAYNEKLFF.

The chain combines TRBV7-3 with TRBJ2-3, with TRBD2 matching 9 bases. Per germline, CDR1 SGHTA and CDR2 FQGTGA. This CDR3 has 15 amino acids. V lost 4 bases to trimming and J lost 6 bases; unmatched junction nucleotides: 8. In DNA, the CDR3 is TGTGCCAGCAGCTCCACTGGGACTAGCAGTGATACGCAGTATTTT. Protein sequence: CASSSTGTSSDTQYF.

The chain links TRBV5-1 to TRBJ1-2, with 8 bases lining up with TRBD1. Germline trimming cut 3 bases from V and 0 bases from J; bases unmatched to any gene: 1. Per germline, CDR1 SGHRS and CDR2 YFSETQ. The CDR3 sequence is 14 residues long. CDR3 residues: CASSSGQANYGYTF. In nucleotides, the CDR3 is TGCGCCAGCAGCTCGGGACAGGCTAACTATGGCTACACCTTC.

The rearrangement joins TRBV6-5 to TRBJ1-2; TRBD1 aligns across 10 bases. With V trimmed by 8 bases and J by 8 bases, 14 bases remained unmatched. The CDR3 consists of 15 residues. Germline V gene sequence: CDR1 MNHEY, CDR2 SVGAGI. The CDR3 region has the DNA TGTGCCAGCGGGGGACAGGGGAATAATTTTTACGGCTACACCTTC. Translated, it gives CASGGQGNNFYGYTF.

This chain joins TRBV5-1 and TRBJ1-1, with D hard to call. The CDR3 is made up of 14 amino acids. CDR1 is SGHRS, CDR2 YFSETQ, per germline. V was clipped by 4 bases and J by 2 bases, with 12 bases between them. The CDR3 nucleotides read TGCGCCAGCAGCAACGGAGCTTCAAACACTGAAGCTTTCTTT. Amino acid sequence: CASSNGASNTEAFF.

This rearrangement joins TRBV23-1 to TRBJ1-5; 7 bases are shared with TRBD1. TRBV23-1 is classed as an ORF, of uncertain function. The V gene end was trimmed by 4 bases and the J gene end by 5 bases; junction bases not matched to a gene: 8. This CDR3 is 15 amino acids long. CDR3 region: CASSPSQGFYQPQHF. CDR3 bases: TGCGCCAGCAGTCCCTCACAGGGGTTTTATCAGCCCCAGCATTTT.